These 5 T cell receptor beta chains share one sample of origin, sequenced in a study of identical twins. TCRdb re-called the 5' RACE reads through MiXCR, storing one row per CDR3 protein. The repertoire has fewer than 250,000 distinct CDR3 sequences, more than 15% of them found once; the top ten carry around 40%. These data also formed part of another study, on T cells expressing NK-cell markers.

Specimen: CD8+ T cells sorted from blood. The receptors shown here come from a woman aged 18-29 years in good health.

This chain connects TRBV7-9 to TRBJ1-1; unclear D gene. The V end lost 3 bases, the J end lost 1 base, and 12 bases lay between the germline ends. This CDR3 spans 15 amino acids. Germline values: CDR1 SEHNR, CDR2 FQNEAQ (reference sequence). CDR3 bases: TGTGCCAGCAGCTTCTTGGGCAGAACGAACACTGAAGCTTTCTTT. Residues: CASSFLGRTNTEAFF.

There are a few counts of this clonotype. The chain combines TRBV5-1 with TRBJ2-2; D unresolved. Germline V gene sequence: CDR1 SGHRS, CDR2 YFSETQ. V lost 3 bases and J 4 bases, leaving 13 bases between the germline ends. This CDR3 comprises 15 residues. The CDR3 DNA sequence: TGCGCCAGCAGCTCCTTGACTGGGGTCACCGGGGAGCTGTTTTTT. Its protein is CASSSLTGVTGELFF.

The chain employs TRBV10-3 and TRBJ2-3; 8 bases align to TRBD2. CDR1 ENHRY and CDR2 SYGVKD come from the germline V gene. CDR3 length: 13 residues. V was clipped by 10 bases and J by 3 bases; unmatched bases: 6. The CDR3 coding sequence is TGTGCCAGCCATAGCGGGGATACAGATACGCAGTATTTT. Translating gives CASHSGDTDTQYF.

V gene TRBV29-1 combines with J gene TRBJ2-1; D might be TRBD2 (6 bases). This CDR3 spans 14 amino acids. Trimming pared 6 bases from V and 0 bases from J, leaving 12 bases between. CDR1 SQVTM and CDR2 ANQGSEA come from the germline V gene. The CDR3 bases are TGCAGCGTGGGGCGGGAAAGCTCCTACAATGAGCAGTTCTTC. This sequence encodes CSVGRESSYNEQFF.

Here the CDR3 DNA reads TGTGCCAGCAGCCTACATGGCTCCTACGAGCAGTACTTC. Its translation is CASSLHGSYEQYF. V usage is TRBV7-6 and J usage is TRBJ2-7; D is unclear. This CDR3 has 13 amino acids. CDR1 and CDR2 from the germline V gene are SGHVS and FNYEAQ. V was clipped by 5 bases and J by 0 bases, with 8 bases between them.